Presented here are 21 T cell receptor beta chains from one specimen sequenced in a study of blood T cell repertoires in COVID-19. Using immunoSEQ multiplex PCR, the repertoire was profiled, and TCRdb retains in-frame clones only, with some absent. The sample records some 130,000 clones, roughly 69% being singletons. Material: peripheral blood. The receptors stem from a woman aged 70-85 years with acute or convalescent COVID-19.

This clone was seen only a few times. The gene calls are TRBV28 and TRBJ1-1, with D possibly matching TRBD1 (5 bases). The ends were cut back, 3 bases at V and 8 bases at J, with 13 bases in the middle. The CDR3 consists of 13 residues. The germline V gene encodes CDR1 MDHEN and CDR2 SYDVKM. CDR3 in DNA: TGTGCCAGCAGTTTGCTCCGGACATACGAAGCTTTCTTT. Its protein is CASSLLRTYEAFF.

This clone was counted a few times. This chain connects TRBV11-2 to TRBJ1-1, with D possibly TRBD1 on 6 matching bases. The germline V and J ends were trimmed by 4 bases and 6 bases, with 9 bases remaining between them. The CDR3 runs to 12 residues. CDR1 and CDR2 (germline): SGHAT, FQNNGV. CDR3 bases: TGTGCCAGCAGCTCGGGGGGCCCTGAAGCTTTCTTT. Amino acids: CASSSGGPEAFF.

The chain is built from TRBV27 and TRBJ1-5; D is perhaps TRBD1 (6 bases). The V gene lost 4 bases and the J gene lost 6 bases, with 10 bases spanning the gap. The germline V gene has CDR1 MNHEY and CDR2 SMNVEV (reference sequence). The CDR3 sequence is 13 residues long. CDR3 protein: CASSWEGGQPQHF. The DNA of the CDR3 is TGTGCCAGCAGTTGGGAGGGGGGTCAGCCCCAGCATTTT.

The rearrangement uses TRBV28 and TRBJ2-4; the D is unclear. The germline CDR1 and CDR2 sequences are MDHEN and SYDVKM. The CDR3 is made up of 15 amino acids. The germline V and J ends were trimmed by 5 bases and 0 bases, with 11 bases remaining between them. This CDR3 reads CASSKFELAKNIQYF. The CDR3 nucleotides read TGTGCCAGCAGTAAATTTGAGCTAGCCAAAAACATTCAGTACTTC.

The chain carries TRBV29-1 and TRBJ2-1; D is uncertain. The V end was cut by 4 bases, the J end by 8 bases, with 12 bases between. This CDR3 is built from 12 residues. From germline, CDR1 is SQVTM and CDR2 ANQGSEA. The CDR3 DNA reads TGCAGCGTTGTGTCGAGCATCCATGAGCAGTTCTTC. It is translated as CSVVSSIHEQFF.

The J gene is TRBJ2-6, the V gene TRBV25-1, with D possibly matching TRBD2 (7 bases). The CDR3 contains 18 residues. The germline CDR1 and CDR2 sequences are MGHDK and SYGVNS. Trimming took 4 bases from V and 1 from J, leaving 17 bases between them. CDR3 protein: CASSGEGGGLSGANVLTF. DNA of the CDR3: TGTGCCAGCAGTGGCGAAGGGGGGGGTCTATCTGGGGCCAACGTCCTGACTTTC.

The chain joins TRBV12-3 or TRBV12-4 to TRBJ1-5; D is uncertain. The CDR3 is made up of 13 amino acids. V was trimmed by 3 bases and J by 11 bases, leaving 14 bases between them. The chain's CDR3 is CASSFHGSGAQHF. The CDR3 DNA reads TGTGCCAGCAGTTTTCATGGCTCCGGGGCCCAGCATTTT.

The J gene is TRBJ1-5, the V gene TRBV2, with 8 positions matching TRBD1. This CDR3 is 15 amino acids long. CDR1 and CDR2 from the germline V gene are SNHLY and FYNNEI. V trimming: 4 bases; J trimming: 6 bases; junction bases outside the gene matches: 8. CDR3 coding DNA: TGTGCCAGCAGTGCGGACAGGGAGAGGGGTCAGCCCCAGCATTTT. As protein: CASSADRERGQPQHF.

The chain carries TRBV5-1 and TRBJ1-1; perhaps TRBD1 as D (5 bases). The length of the CDR3 is 15 residues. Trimming left V 7 bases short and J 2 bases short, with 18 bases between. CDR1 and CDR2 (germline): SGHRS, YFSETQ. This CDR3 reads CASPRTLWVNTEAFF. CDR3 nucleotide sequence: TGCGCCAGCCCCAGGACATTATGGGTCAACACTGAAGCTTTCTTT.

The chain combines TRBV5-1 with TRBJ1-6; 8 bases map to TRBD1. J was trimmed by 5 bases and V by 5 bases; bases with no gene match: 6. The germline gives CDR1 SGHRS, CDR2 YFSETQ. This CDR3 contains 15 residues. The CDR3 here is CASRPGQANNSPLHF. The DNA for the CDR3 is TGCGCCAGCAGGCCGGGACAGGCGAATAATTCACCCCTCCACTTT.

The chain uses TRBV27 and TRBJ2-1; D is possibly TRBD2 (5 bases). CDR1 is MNHEY and CDR2 is SMNVEV in the germline V gene (reference sequence). The CDR3 sequence is 13 residues long. The ends were cut back, 4 bases at V and 4 bases at J, with 8 bases in the middle. The CDR3 spells CASSSTRYNEQFF. CDR3 DNA sequence: TGTGCCAGCAGTTCTACTAGATACAATGAGCAGTTCTTC.

This clone was seen just once. The chain joins TRBV19 to TRBJ2-5; 8 bases map to TRBD1. The CDR3 has 12 amino acids. V dropped 8 bases and J dropped 7; count of bases not matched to a gene: 6. Germline assignment: CDR1 LNHDA and CDR2 SQIVND (reference sequence). The CDR3 nucleotides read TGTGCCAGTGGGGACAGGACGGGGACCCAGTACTTC. Protein product: CASGDRTGTQYF. The entire variable domain, with the rest obtained from reference TRBV19 and TRBJ2-5, is as follows: DGGITQSPKYLFRKEGQNVTLSCEQNLNHDAMYWYRQDPGQGLRLIYYSQIVNDFQKGDIAEGYSVSREKKESFPLTVTSAQKNPTAFYLCASGDRTGTQYFGPGTRLLVL.

The CDR3 nucleotides are TGCGCCAGCAGCCGCCAGGACTCTGAAGGTTCACCCCTCCACTTT. Translated: CASSRQDSEGSPLHF. The chain carries TRBV4-1 and TRBJ1-6; no clear D gene. Germline CDR1 and CDR2: MGHRA and YSYEKL. This CDR3 spans 15 amino acids. V was trimmed by 4 bases and J by 9 bases, leaving 16 bases between them.

The DNA of the CDR3 is TGTGCCAGCAGTTTACCGGGACAGCAGGACTATGGCTACACCTTC. Its protein is CASSLPGQQDYGYTF. The chain is built from TRBV28 and TRBJ1-2; 7 bases align to TRBD1. V shed 2 bases, J shed 3 bases, and the junction held 6 bases outside the gene matches. This CDR3 is built from 15 residues. Germline loops: CDR1 MDHEN, CDR2 SYDVKM.

This chain links TRBV4-3 with TRBJ1-5, with unresolved D. The CDR3 is 16 residues long. The germline V gene has CDR1 LGHNA and CDR2 YSLEER. V lost 2 bases, J lost 1 base, and 12 bases lay in between. The CDR3 DNA reads as TGCGCCAGCAGCCAAACCTTTGGGAGCAGCAATCAGCCCCAGCATTTT. Protein sequence: CASSQTFGSSNQPQHF.

The V and J genes are TRBV2 and TRBJ2-7; no reliable D call. The CDR3 is 11 amino acids. Trimming took off 4 bases at V and 2 bases at J, with 3 bases between the two ends. Germline CDR1 and CDR2: SNHLY and FYNNEI. Written as DNA, the CDR3 is TGTGCCAGCAGTGTAACCTACGAGCAGTACTTC. It is translated as CASSVTYEQYF.

The gene calls are TRBV6-6 and TRBJ2-1; no reliable D call. CDR3 size: 12 residues. The germline CDR1 and CDR2 sequences are MNHNY and SVGAGI (reference sequence). Trimming stripped 8 bases from V and 9 bases from J, with 14 bases between. CDR3 DNA: TGTGCCAGCCTCCTTATCCCGGGTGAGCAGTTCTTC. Amino acids: CASLLIPGEQFF.

The gene calls are TRBV29-1 and TRBJ1-4; a weak D match, TRBD1 (5 bases). Germline lookup yields CDR1 SQVTM and CDR2 ANQGSEA. The CDR3 has 15 residues. Trimming cost V 2 bases and J 5 bases, with 15 bases left between them. The CDR3 reads CSVEIGHPGNEKLFF. CDR3 DNA: TGCAGCGTTGAAATAGGACACCCCGGAAATGAAAAACTGTTTTTT.

A few counts support this clone. This rearrangement joins TRBV9 to TRBJ1-5; D unresolved. The CDR3 length is 15 residues. Germline values: CDR1 SGDLS, CDR2 YYNGEE. V lost 0 bases and J lost 1, with 8 bases in between. Here the CDR3 reads CASSVGPPSNQPQHF. The CDR3 nucleotides read TGTGCCAGCAGCGTAGGGCCACCCAGCAATCAGCCCCAGCATTTT.

To note about this clone: The sample holds other DNA sequences that translate to the same CDR3. The DNA for the CDR3 is TGTGCCAGCTCACCAGGCCAGAATGAAAAACTGTTTTTT. As protein: CASSPGQNEKLFF. The genes are TRBV18 and TRBJ1-4; no definite D call. The V end lost 2 bases, the J end lost 5 bases, and 6 bases lay between the germline ends. This CDR3 has 13 amino acids. CDR1 is KGHSH, CDR2 LQKENI, per germline.

In this sample, this clone turned up once. The V gene is TRBV6-5, the J gene TRBJ2-5; TRBD1 might be the D (6 bases). CDR1 and CDR2 from the germline V gene are MNHEY and SVGAGI. CDR3 length: 16 residues. V gave up 4 bases and J gave up 2 bases, with 17 bases separating them. The CDR3 region is CASSWQGTLPQETQYF. In DNA, the CDR3 is TGTGCCAGCAGTTGGCAGGGGACACTGCCTCAAGAGACCCAGTACTTC.